The 10 T cell receptor beta chains listed next were all sequenced from one sample in a study of T cell changes during pregnancy in multiple sclerosis. TCRdb's table, derived via immunoSEQ multiplex PCR, lists solely in-frame clones and lacks some. The sample records 30,000 to 45,000 clones, roughly 90% being singletons. This sample comprised CD4+ T cells from peripheral blood mononuclear cells, obtained in the third trimester of pregnancy. These receptors all stem from a female donor with multiple sclerosis, enrolled in a pregnancy study.

This clone appeared a single time. The chain has TRBV6-1 and TRBJ1-2; TRBD1 matches 12 bases. Per germline, CDR1 MNHNS and CDR2 SASEGT. With 3 bases clipped from V and 8 bases from J, the junction kept 10 bases outside the gene matches. This CDR3 has 16 amino acids. For the CDR3, the DNA is TGTGCCAGCAGTGAGGGACAGGGGGCTCCATTGAGGGGCTACACCTTC. Protein sequence: CASSEGQGAPLRGYTF.

This chain connects TRBV4-3 to TRBJ1-2, with 9 bases matching TRBD1. This CDR3 is 16 amino acids long. Unmatched junction bases numbered 9, after V lost 3 bases and J lost 4 bases. The germline V gene has CDR1 LGHNA and CDR2 YSLEER. CDR3 coding DNA: TGCGCCAGCAGCCAGGGACAGGGTATGTCGCTCTATGGCTACACCTTC. The encoded protein is CASSQGQGMSLYGYTF.

The chain couples TRBV7-2 to TRBJ1-1; 8 bases line up with TRBD1. Trimming at V came to 4 bases and at J to 1 base, leaving 5 bases not matched to a gene. The CDR3 has 15 residues. Germline loops: CDR1 SGHTA, CDR2 FQGNSA. The CDR3 bases are TGTGCCAGCAGCTCAGCCGGGACAGGGAACACTGAAGCTTTCTTT. Encoded protein: CASSSAGTGNTEAFF.

Notes on this clone: Germline and junction disagree at one end, which may indicate a read error. This chain uses TRBV25-1 with TRBJ2-1; D not resolved. This CDR3 comprises 14 residues. Germline CDR1 and CDR2: MGHDK and SYGVNS. In DNA, the CDR3 is TGTGCCAGCAGTAGAGCGACCTCCCACAATGAGCAGTTCTTC. It specifies CASSRATSHNEQFF.

The gene calls are TRBV18 and TRBJ2-1, with D possibly matching TRBD1 (6 bases). CDR1 and CDR2 from the germline V gene are KGHSH and LQKENI. This CDR3 comprises 16 residues. V was clipped by 0 bases and J by 7 bases, with 16 bases between them. The CDR3 DNA follows: TGTGCCAGCTCACCACCTGTGGGGCAGGGGCGGAATGAGCAGTTCTTC. Protein product: CASSPPVGQGRNEQFF.

This rearrangement joins TRBV29-1 to TRBJ2-4, with D tentatively TRBD2 (6 bases). From germline, CDR1 is SQVTM and CDR2 ANQGSEA. CDR3 length: 16 residues. Trimming removed 3 bases at V and 2 bases at J, with 17 bases between. The CDR3 region is CSVEGSGTWTKNIQYF. Written as DNA, the CDR3 is TGCAGCGTTGAGGGATCAGGGACTTGGACCAAAAACATTCAGTACTTC. The full variable domain, completed using reference TRBV29-1 and TRBJ2-4, is SAVISQKPSRDICQRGTSLTIQCQVDSQVTMMFWYRQQPGQSLTLIATANQGSEATYESGFVIDKFPISRPNLTFSTLTVSNMSPEDSSIYLCSVEGSGTWTKNIQYFGAGTRLSVL.

The genes are TRBV5-8 and TRBJ2-7; D is possibly TRBD1 (5 bases). The length of the CDR3 is 15 residues. In germline, CDR1 is SGHTS, CDR2 YDEGEE. V gave up 5 bases and J gave up 2 bases, with 17 bases separating them. The CDR3 sequence: CASSFAAGITYEQYF. Written as DNA, the CDR3 is TGTGCCAGCAGTTTCGCCGCAGGGATTACCTACGAGCAGTACTTC.

The chain carries TRBV2 and TRBJ2-3, with 10 bases matching TRBD2. The length of the CDR3 is 16 residues. Trimming removed 4 bases from V and 2 bases from J; junction bases left unmatched: 6. Germline values: CDR1 SNHLY, CDR2 FYNNEI. CDR3 region: CASSARLAGVTDTQYF. The CDR3, as DNA: TGTGCCAGCAGTGCCAGGCTAGCGGGAGTCACAGATACGCAGTATTTT.

The chain joins TRBV5-4 to TRBJ2-3, with no clear D. Germline CDR1 SGHNT, CDR2 YYREEE (reference sequence). The CDR3 totals 13 residues. Trimming pared 0 bases from V and 3 bases from J, leaving 5 bases between. In nucleotides, the CDR3 is TGTGCCAGCAGCTTGGTCAGTACAGATACGCAGTATTTT. It is translated as CASSLVSTDTQYF.

The gene calls are TRBV5-4 and TRBJ1-1; possibly TRBD1 for D (6 bases). The CDR3 sequence is 15 residues long. Germline-derived CDR1 and CDR2 are SGHNT and YYREEE (reference sequence). The germline V and J ends were trimmed by 4 bases and 0 bases, with 13 bases remaining between them. CDR3 sequence: CASSPIGQLNTEAFF. In DNA form, the CDR3 reads TGTGCCAGCAGCCCCATAGGACAGTTGAACACTGAAGCTTTCTTT. Combining the CDR3 with reference TRBV5-4 and TRBJ1-1 gives the whole variable domain ETGVTQSPTHLIKTRGQQVTLRCSSQSGHNTVSWYQQALGQGPQFIFQYYREEENGRGNFPPRFSGLQFPNYSSELNVNALELDDSALYLCASSPIGQLNTEAFFGQGTRLTVV.